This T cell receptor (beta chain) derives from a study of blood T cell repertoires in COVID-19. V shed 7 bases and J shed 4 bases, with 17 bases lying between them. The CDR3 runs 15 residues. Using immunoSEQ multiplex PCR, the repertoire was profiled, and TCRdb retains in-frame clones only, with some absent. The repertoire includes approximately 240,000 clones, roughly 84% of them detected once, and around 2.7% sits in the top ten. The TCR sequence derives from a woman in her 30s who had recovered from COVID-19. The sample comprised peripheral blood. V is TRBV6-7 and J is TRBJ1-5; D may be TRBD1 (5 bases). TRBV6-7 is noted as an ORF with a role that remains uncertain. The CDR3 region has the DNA TGTGCCAGCACCAAAAAGTGGGGGGGTAATCAGCCCCAGCATTTT. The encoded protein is CASTKKWGGNQPQHF.